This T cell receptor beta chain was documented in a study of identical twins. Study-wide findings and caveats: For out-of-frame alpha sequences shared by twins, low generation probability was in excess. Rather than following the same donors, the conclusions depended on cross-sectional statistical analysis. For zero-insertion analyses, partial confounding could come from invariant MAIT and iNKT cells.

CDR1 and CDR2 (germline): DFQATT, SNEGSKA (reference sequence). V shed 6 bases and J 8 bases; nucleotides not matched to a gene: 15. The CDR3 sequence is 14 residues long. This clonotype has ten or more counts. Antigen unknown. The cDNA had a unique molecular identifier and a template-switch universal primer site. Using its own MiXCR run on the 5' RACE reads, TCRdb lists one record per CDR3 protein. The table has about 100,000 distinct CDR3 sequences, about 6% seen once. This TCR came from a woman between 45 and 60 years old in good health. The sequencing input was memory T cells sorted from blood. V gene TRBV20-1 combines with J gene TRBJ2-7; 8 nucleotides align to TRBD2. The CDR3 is CSAEISGIEQKQYF. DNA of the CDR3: TGCAGTGCAGAGATTAGCGGGATTGAGCAGAAGCAGTACTTC.